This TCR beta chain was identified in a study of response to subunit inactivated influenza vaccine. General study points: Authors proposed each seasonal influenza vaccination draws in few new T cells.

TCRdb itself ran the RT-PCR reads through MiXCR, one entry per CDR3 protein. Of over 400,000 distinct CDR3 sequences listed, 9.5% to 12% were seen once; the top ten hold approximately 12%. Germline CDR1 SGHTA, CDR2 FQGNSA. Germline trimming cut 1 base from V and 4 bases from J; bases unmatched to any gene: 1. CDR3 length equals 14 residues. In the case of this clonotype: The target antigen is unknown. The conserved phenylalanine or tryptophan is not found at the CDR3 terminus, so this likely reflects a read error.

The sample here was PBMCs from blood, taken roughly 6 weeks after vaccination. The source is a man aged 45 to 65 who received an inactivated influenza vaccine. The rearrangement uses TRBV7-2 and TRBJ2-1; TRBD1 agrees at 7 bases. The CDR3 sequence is CASSLETGYNEQFL. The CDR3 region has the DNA TGTGCCAGCAGCTTAGAGACAGGGTACAATGAGCAGTTCTTA.